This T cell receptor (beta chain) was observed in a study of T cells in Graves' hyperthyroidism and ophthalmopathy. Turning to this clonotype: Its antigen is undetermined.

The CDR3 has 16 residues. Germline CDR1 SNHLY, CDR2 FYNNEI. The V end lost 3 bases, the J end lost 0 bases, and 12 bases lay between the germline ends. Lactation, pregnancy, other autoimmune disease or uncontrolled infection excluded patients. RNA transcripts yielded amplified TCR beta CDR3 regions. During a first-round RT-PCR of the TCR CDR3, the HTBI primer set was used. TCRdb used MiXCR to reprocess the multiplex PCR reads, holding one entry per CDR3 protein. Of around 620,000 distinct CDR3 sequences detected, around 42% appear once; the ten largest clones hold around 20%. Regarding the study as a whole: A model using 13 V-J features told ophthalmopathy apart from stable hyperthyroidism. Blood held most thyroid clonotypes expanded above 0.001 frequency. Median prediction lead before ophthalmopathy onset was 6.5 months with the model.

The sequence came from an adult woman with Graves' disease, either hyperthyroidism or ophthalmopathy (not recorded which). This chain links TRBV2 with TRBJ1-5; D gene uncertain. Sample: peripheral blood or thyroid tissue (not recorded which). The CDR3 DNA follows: TGTGCCAGCAGTGACCCCCTCCCGGATAGCAATCAGCCCCAGCATTTT. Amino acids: CASSDPLPDSNQPQHF.